The rows below give T cell receptor beta chains drawn from one sample of a study of blood T cell repertoires in COVID-19. Clones were sequenced by immunoSEQ multiplex PCR, and TCRdb holds only the in-frame ones, with some missing. The repertoire holds roughly 250,000 clones, around 85% seen once, with 12% in the top ten. The sample comprised peripheral blood. These receptors originate from a woman aged 30 to 39 with COVID-19, enrolled during active disease. Both conserved end residues are part of each CDR3. A D gene is named only where the DNA matches it firmly. Part of the rows lack a size; the others show once, few, many or a class for expanded clones.

j_gene	d_gene	abundance	v_gene	len	CDR3nt	CDR3aa
TRBJ2-5	TRBD1	NA	TRBV24-1	18	TGTGCCACCAGTGATTTCGCTCTACCGGGACAGGGTAAAGAGACCCAGTACTTC	CATSDFALPGQGKETQYF
TRBJ1-3	TRBD1	NA	TRBV18	16	TGTGCCAGCTCGACCACGGGGACAGGGTCTGGAAACACCATATATTTT	CASSTTGTGSGNTIYF
TRBJ2-5	TRBD1	NA	TRBV5-8	17	TGTGCCAGCAGCTTGGGGGTGGGACAGGGGACCGAAGAGACCCAGTACTTC	CASSLGVGQGTEETQYF
TRBJ2-7	NA	NA	TRBV6-1	15	TGTGCCAGCAGTGAAGGTACAGGGACCCCCTACGAGCAGTACTTC	CASSEGTGTPYEQYF
TRBJ1-4	NA	NA	TRBV7-2	14	TGTGCCAGCAGCTTACGACGGGGGGATGAAAAACTGTTTTTT	CASSLRRGDEKLFF
TRBJ2-1	NA	NA	TRBV23-1	15	TGCGCCAGCAGTCAAGACAGAGGATCCTACAATGAGCAGTTCTTC	CASSQDRGSYNEQFF
TRBJ1-5	NA	NA	TRBV7-2	14	TGTGCCAGCAGCTTAACCTCCGGGGGTCAGCCCCAGCATTTT	CASSLTSGGQPQHF
TRBJ2-7	TRBD2	few	TRBV7-2	14	TGTGCCAGCAGCTTAGGGGGGGGTCCCTACGAGCAGTACTTC	CASSLGGGPYEQYF
TRBJ2-1	NA	NA	TRBV7-9	12	TGTGCCAGCAGCCCGCAGGACAATGAGCAGTTCTTC	CASSPQDNEQFF
TRBJ2-3	NA	NA	TRBV23-1	16	TGCGCCAGCAGTCAATCCGACCGGGTGGGTACAGATACGCAGTATTTT	CASSQSDRVGTDTQYF
TRBJ1-2	NA	NA	TRBV12-3/TRBV12-4	12	TGTGCCAGCAGTTTAGCCGGGGATGGCTACACCTTC	CASSLAGDGYTF